This paragraph covers one T cell receptor beta chain sequence. The clone's antigen remains unknown. Its ends do not fully match the called genes, so a read error is possible. The data were obtained in a study of blood T cell repertoires in COVID-19 (dated by TCRdb to 2020 to 2021). Concerning the study at large: Samples covering the acute and convalescent phases of COVID-19 were provided by collaborators in the United States, Italy and Spain. The prospective study material was composed of cDNA or gDNA derived from T cells, B-cell-depleted T cells, or PBMCs. Deeply sampled blood TCRbeta repertoires from subjects exposed to, actively infected with, or recovered from COVID-19 were included in the dataset. The repertoires were released in a freely available public database intended as a resource for research on the immune response to SARS-CoV-2. Samples came from the ongoing ImmuneRACE study (first 160 participants) plus 1,254 subjects from 6 global collaborators. Sample metadata almost always included a de-identified subject ID, COVID-19 status, age in years and sex. Where HLA class I and class II types were available, the types were taken from metadata supplied by the sample provider, not from assay-based typing.

The paper's findings and limits, for the study overall: Clinical and demographic metadata were provided uncurated, with the amount varying by source and participant.

The germline V gene sets CDR1 to MGHRA and CDR2 to YSYEKL. The CDR3 has 16 amino acids, counting the end cysteine and phenylalanine. Here the CDR3 DNA is all that survives: 48 bases in frame from base 1. Whole blood was collected in K2EDTA tubes by collaborating institutions according to the institutions' own protocols. For TCRbeta analysis, collaborators shipped samples as frozen whole blood, isolated PBMCs, or DNA extracted from either of those sample types. TCRbeta CDR3 regions were amplified from genomic DNA using the immunoSEQ Assay, a bias-controlled multiplex PCR. As for the authors' bioinformatics: The number of nucleated cells in each sample was estimated by amplification of reference gene primers within the assay. To quantify the absolute abundance of each unique TCRbeta CDR3 rearrangement, sequence reads were collapsed and filtered. For each sample, productive Simpson clonality was calculated as the square root of Simpson's diversity index over productive rearrangements. Sourced from immuneACCESS, this table was stored by TCRdb with only in-frame sequences that have V and J called. A share of the clones is absent; for the studies checked, an unresolved V gene accounts for under half, and the remainder has no known explanation. V, J and clone size are taken as reported in that table, and D and trimming were inferred from the DNA itself. The sample includes 200,000 to 300,000 clones, with roughly 90% observed a single time. Jointly, the top ten make up roughly 1.9% of the sample.

Sequences were obtained from peripheral blood. The source is a man aged 25-40 years with active or convalescent COVID-19. Here the chain combines TRBV4-1 and TRBJ2-2, and TRBD2 matches 8 of the central bases. The CDR3 loop reads CASRTSRLAKTGELFF. The sequenced DNA is TGCGCCAGCAGAACGTCGCGACTAGCGAAAACCGGGGAGCTGTTTTTT.